This T cell receptor beta chain emerged from a study of beta chain features in type 1 diabetes (dated by TCRdb to 2017 to 2018). Background for the entire study: Mean age, gender distribution, total cell number and subset yield did not differ between patients and healthy donors. Across all samples, around 99 million sorted cells were examined, and cell number per subset correlated strongly with RNA yield. In the study, TCRB repertoires of sorted circulating CD4+ T cell subsets from recently diagnosed type 1 diabetes patients were compared with those of matched healthy donors. Regulatory and stem cell-like memory subsets were obtained from only 8 patients and roughly 8 healthy donors, while naive and central memory subsets were obtained from all 30 or so donors. The paper's findings and limits, for the study overall: Fewer insertions and more nucleotide deletions at VDJ recombination sites were observed in patients with type 1 diabetes, implying thymic rearrangement abnormalities. In all four CD4+ subsets, TCRB CDR3 length was moderately but significantly shorter in type 1 diabetes patients. Naive, central memory and regulatory TCRB repertoires appeared to be more similar among patients than among healthy donors. Because small numbers of individuals were included in the HLA sub-analyses, any influence of HLA type on TCRB rearrangement was left unresolved. Because cDNA rather than genomic DNA was sequenced, highly expressing activated cells could have been over-represented, although no difference in activation and CD3 levels was found between groups. PCR may preferentially amplify shorter templates, but because patient and control samples were amplified and corrected together, any resulting skew would affect both groups equally.

A single peripheral blood draw of approximately 110 mL on average was collected from each donor into heparinised tubes. Naive, central memory, regulatory and stem cell-like memory CD4+ T cells were sorted on a BD FACSAria II using a panel including CD45RO, CCR7, CD25, CD127, CD95 and CD27. Every sorted population had a purity above 95%. PBMCs were isolated immediately by Lymphoprep density gradient centrifugation and stained directly without culture. Samples were stained and sorted in pairs, with one healthy donor and one patient per experiment, so that batch effects were minimized. The entire amount of isolated RNA was reverse transcribed using the High Capacity cDNA Reverse Transcription Kit, so the sequenced TCRB transcripts were expressed ones. Naive, central memory and regulatory T cell samples underwent deep immunoSEQ sequencing, averaging about 3.5 million total reads per sample. Sorted cells were lysed in RLT buffer, and RNA was extracted using DNase-treated RNeasy Micro or Mini kits according to cell number. Each cell subset was processed separately to prevent cross-contamination, with patient and healthy donor samples processed together. TCRB sequences were amplified from cDNA with the immunoSEQ multiplex PCR, producing 87-bp fragments spanning the CDR3 region. Amplicons were sequenced on the Illumina HiSeq platform. From the authors' description of their analysis: PCR bias was computationally corrected using synthetic template baselines, reads within Hamming distance 2 were collapsed, and singletons that could not be merged were discarded. Reads were aligned to IMGT to assign V, D and J genes, CDR3 length, and insertions or deletions at six rearrangement sites. Within each subset, clonotype counts were normalized to the number of sorted cells before true diversity and Gini coefficients were calculated with the tcR R package. Repertoire sharing was quantified using the overlap coefficient calculated on TCRB nucleotide sequences. As a proxy for the pre-selection repertoire, out-of-frame TCRB sequences from naive cells were analyzed. TCRdb carries this immuneACCESS record with in-frame sequences only. Its versions omit some clonotypes, under half of them owing to an unresolved V gene in the studies checked, with the rest unexplained. That table is the source of V, J and clone size, and D and trimming were worked out from the DNA. In this sample the table shows some 330,000 clones, approximately 12% of which occur a single time. The ten largest make up 0.0085% to 0.012% of the sample.

Notes on this clone: The specificity of this receptor is unknown. One junction end does not reproduce the germline sequence, and a read error may be involved.

The source of this sequence is a woman between 18 and 29 years old with type 1 diabetes. The specimen was naive CD4+ T cells from blood. The cell subset or site label, as the study defines it: true naive CD4+ T cells.

In nucleotide form, the sequence is TGTGCCAGCAGCGAAGCAGGGACAACTAGCACAGATACGCAGTATTTT. Its product reads: CASSEAGTTSTDTQYF. The rearranged segments are TRBV2 and TRBJ2-3; TRBD1 is a weak D gene call, 6 bases matching. CDR1 and CDR2 are read off the germline V gene as SNHLY and FYNNEI. Spanning cysteine to phenylalanine, the CDR3 consists of 16 amino acids. The retained sequence is limited to the CDR3, 48 bases, with the frame set at the first base.